These 12 T cell receptor beta chains were all obtained from the same sample, sequenced in a study of cytomegalovirus exposure and HLA in healthy donors. This PCR relied on a set of 60 Vbeta primers and 13 Jbeta primers. The data were produced by immunoSEQ multiplex PCR, yet TCRdb's version contains in-frame clones alone and is incomplete. Among some 120,000 clones listed, more than 80% were seen once. The sequenced sample was PBMCs. All receptors come from a man between 35 and 55 years old in good health and CMV-seronegative.

The chain has TRBV7-9 and TRBJ2-1; 14 nucleotides line up with TRBD2. Trimming at V came to 5 bases and at J to 4 bases, leaving 7 bases not matched to a gene. Per the germline V gene, CDR1 is SEHNR and CDR2 is FQNEAQ (reference sequence). This CDR3 comprises 17 residues. The CDR3 nucleotides read TGTGCCAGCAGCCCGACTAGCGGGAGGGCCAAATACAATGAGCAGTTCTTC. It specifies CASSPTSGRAKYNEQFF.

This clone appeared a single time. The V call is TRBV27, the J call TRBJ2-3; TRBD2 aligns across 11 bases. This CDR3 has 15 residues. The V segment lost 8 bases and the J segment 6 bases; nucleotides outside the gene matches: 10. CDR1 is MNHEY, CDR2 SMNVEV, per germline (reference sequence). CDR3 region: CASGLLAGVGDTQYF. The CDR3 DNA reads TGTGCCAGCGGTCTACTAGCGGGAGTGGGCGATACGCAGTATTTT.

This clone was seen only a few times. The chain has TRBV5-4 and TRBJ1-2, with D possibly TRBD1 on 5 matching bases. Germline V lookup: CDR1 SGHNT, CDR2 YYREEE (reference sequence). This CDR3 is built from 14 residues. Trimming removed 7 bases from V and 2 bases from J, with 15 bases in between. The CDR3: CASARREGNYGYTF. DNA for the CDR3: TGTGCCAGCGCCAGGAGGGAGGGGAACTATGGCTACACCTTC.

The rearrangement joins TRBV28 to TRBJ1-1; a possible D gene is TRBD1 (6 bases). CDR1 and CDR2 (germline): MDHEN, SYDVKM. The CDR3 covers 13 residues. V lost 5 bases and J 7 bases, leaving 14 bases between the germline ends. DNA for the CDR3: TGTGCCAGCAGTACCGCGGACAGAAGTGAAGCTTTCTTT. Translated: CASSTADRSEAFF. Full variable domain (missing parts from reference TRBV28 and TRBJ1-1): DVKVTQSSRYLVKRTGEKVFLECVQDMDHENMFWYRQDPGLGLRLIYFSYDVKMKEKGDIPEGYSVSREKKERFSLILESASTNQTSMYLCASSTADRSEAFFGQGTRLTVV.

This chain uses TRBV9 with TRBJ2-3, with D tentatively TRBD2 (5 bases). This CDR3 spans 12 amino acids. Germline V CDR1 and CDR2: SGDLS, YYNGEE. V was cut by 4 bases and J by 10 bases, with 13 bases left in between. The CDR3: CASSPRGSAQYF. The CDR3 DNA reads as TGTGCCAGCAGCCCCCGCGGGTCGGCGCAGTATTTT.

CDR3 region: CASSLGGTDSNQPQHF. DNA of the CDR3: TGTGCCAGCAGCTTAGGCGGGACAGACAGCAATCAGCCCCAGCATTTT. This chain uses TRBV9 with TRBJ1-5, with 7 bases lining up with TRBD1. The CDR3 length is 16 residues. Germline CDR1 is SGDLS and CDR2 is YYNGEE. V shed 4 bases, J shed 1 base, and the junction held 8 bases outside the gene matches.

Written as DNA, the CDR3 is TGTGCCATCAGTGAGCATCAGGGCACCAACGACGAGCAGTACTTC. This translates into CAISEHQGTNDEQYF. The J gene is TRBJ2-7, the V gene TRBV10-3, with a tentative D call TRBD1 (5 bases). CDR1 is ENHRY, CDR2 SYGVKD, per germline. The V end was cut by 2 bases, the J end by 5 bases, with 16 bases between. The CDR3 length is 15 residues.

The chain links TRBV5-8 to TRBJ2-5; 7 nucleotides align to TRBD1. There are 15 residues in the CDR3. The ends lost 2 bases at V and 3 bases at J; junction bases unmatched: 7. From germline, CDR1 is SGHTS and CDR2 YDEGEE. The CDR3 DNA is TGTGCCAGCAGCTTATACAGGGGTGGGGAAGAGACCCAGTACTTC. It specifies CASSLYRGGEETQYF.

J is TRBJ2-7 and V is TRBV30; no clear D. This CDR3 region has 14 residues. Germline CDR1 GTSNPN, CDR2 SVGIG (reference sequence). V lost 1 base and J 3 bases, leaving 13 bases between the germline ends. CDR3 DNA: TGTGCCTGGAGTGCCACGTCAGAAAACTACGAGCAGTACTTC. This encodes CAWSATSENYEQYF. The entire variable domain, with the rest obtained from reference TRBV30 and TRBJ2-7, is as follows: SQTIHQWPATLVQPVGSPLSLECTVEGTSNPNLYWYRQAAGRGLQLLFYSVGIGQISSEVPQNLSASRPQDRQFILSSKKLLLSDSGFYLCAWSATSENYEQYFGPGTRLTVT.

The chain uses TRBV10-3 and TRBJ1-1, with TRBD1 as a possible D gene (6 bases). This CDR3 has 13 residues. CDR1 and CDR2 (germline): ENHRY, SYGVKD. Trimming removed 4 bases from V and 7 bases from J, with 13 bases in between. The CDR3 reads CAISVGKDSEAFF. In DNA, the CDR3 is TGTGCCATCAGTGTCGGGAAGGACAGTGAAGCTTTCTTT.

This clone has just one count. The chain carries TRBV9 and TRBJ2-3, with 10 bases aligning to TRBD2. The CDR3 sequence is 16 residues long. CDR1 and CDR2 from the germline V gene are SGDLS and YYNGEE. The J segment lost 2 bases and the V segment lost 0 bases, leaving 3 bases of the junction unmatched. For the CDR3, the DNA is TGTGCCAGCAGCGTAGAAGCGGGGGGGATCACAGATACGCAGTATTTT. Translation: CASSVEAGGITDTQYF.

The rearrangement links TRBV19 to TRBJ2-7; 8 nucleotides line up with TRBD1. CDR3 length: 13 residues. Unmatched junction bases numbered 3, after V lost 4 bases and J lost 4 bases. Germline values: CDR1 LNHDA, CDR2 SQIVND (reference sequence). The CDR3: CASSTTGVYEQYF. The CDR3 nucleotides read TGTGCCAGTAGTACGACAGGGGTTTACGAGCAGTACTTC.